The rows below give T cell receptor beta chains drawn from one sample of a study of blood T cell repertoires in COVID-19. Libraries were prepared by immunoSEQ multiplex PCR; TCRdb keeps only in-frame clonotypes and omits some of them. Here the sample spans roughly 120,000 clones, 72% being singletons. Sequenced input: peripheral blood. These receptors originate from a woman aged 55-69 years with acute or convalescent COVID-19. CDR3s include the opening cysteine and the closing phenylalanine or tryptophan. Each record gives: clone size, V gene, J gene, D gene, CDR3 protein, CDR3 DNA. A D gene is named only where the DNA matches it firmly. Size is omitted from some rows. Given values are once, few, many or a class for expanded clones.

clone size: many; V gene: TRBV13; J gene: TRBJ1-1; D gene: TRBD1; CDR3 protein: CASSLDDRATLSMNTEAFF; CDR3 DNA: TGTGCCAGCAGCCTAGATGACAGGGCCACTCTATCTATGAACACTGAAGCTTTCTTT
clone size: -; V gene: TRBV3-1/TRBV3-2; J gene: TRBJ2-2; D gene: TRBD2; CDR3 protein: CASRSTSAGELFF; CDR3 DNA: TGTGCCAGCAGGTCAACTAGCGCGGGGGAGCTGTTTTTT
clone size: -; V gene: TRBV7-9; J gene: TRBJ1-5; D gene: -; CDR3 protein: CASSLSGDNQPQHF; CDR3 DNA: TGTGCCAGCAGCTTAAGCGGCGACAATCAGCCCCAGCATTTT
clone size: -; V gene: TRBV11-2; J gene: TRBJ1-4; D gene: TRBD1; CDR3 protein: CASSLGTGRNEKLFF; CDR3 DNA: TGTGCCAGCAGCCTGGGGACAGGGCGCAATGAAAAACTGTTTTTT
clone size: -; V gene: TRBV29-1; J gene: TRBJ2-7; D gene: TRBD1; CDR3 protein: CSVEGQGVSEQYF; CDR3 DNA: TGCAGCGTTGAAGGACAGGGGGTCTCCGAGCAGTACTTC
clone size: -; V gene: TRBV6-1; J gene: TRBJ2-5; D gene: -; CDR3 protein: CASSEAWAVYQETQYF; CDR3 DNA: TGTGCCAGCAGTGAAGCGTGGGCAGTGTACCAAGAGACCCAGTACTTC
clone size: -; V gene: TRBV10-3; J gene: TRBJ1-5; D gene: -; CDR3 protein: CAIREDRQNQPQHF; CDR3 DNA: TGTGCCATCAGAGAAGACAGACAGAATCAGCCCCAGCATTTT
clone size: -; V gene: TRBV30; J gene: TRBJ1-6; D gene: -; CDR3 protein: CAWSADSRSPLHF; CDR3 DNA: TGTGCCTGGAGTGCGGACAGCAGATCACCCCTCCACTTT
clone size: -; V gene: TRBV7-2; J gene: TRBJ1-6; D gene: TRBD1; CDR3 protein: CASILQGRDHNSPLHF; CDR3 DNA: TGTGCCAGCATACTACAGGGGCGCGACCATAATTCACCCCTCCACTTT
clone size: -; V gene: TRBV24-1; J gene: TRBJ1-2; D gene: -; CDR3 protein: CATSESGLTGGYTF; CDR3 DNA: TGTGCCACCAGTGAGTCGGGACTCACTGGTGGCTACACCTTC
clone size: -; V gene: TRBV12-3/TRBV12-4; J gene: TRBJ2-4; D gene: TRBD1; CDR3 protein: CASRGQGRNIQYF; CDR3 DNA: TGTGCCAGCAGGGGACAGGGGAGAAACATTCAGTACTTC
clone size: few; V gene: TRBV30; J gene: TRBJ1-2; D gene: TRBD1; CDR3 protein: CAWSTGDGHYGYTF; CDR3 DNA: TGTGCCTGGAGTACAGGGGACGGACACTATGGCTACACCTTC
clone size: -; V gene: TRBV2; J gene: TRBJ1-5; D gene: -; CDR3 protein: CASSEIWGDESQPQHF; CDR3 DNA: TGTGCCAGCAGTGAGATTTGGGGGGATGAAAGTCAGCCCCAGCATTTT
clone size: -; V gene: TRBV18; J gene: TRBJ1-1; D gene: -; CDR3 protein: CASSPLVTGTEAFF; CDR3 DNA: TGTGCCAGCTCACCACTGGTCACTGGCACTGAAGCTTTCTTT
clone size: -; V gene: TRBV5-4; J gene: TRBJ1-2; D gene: -; CDR3 protein: CASSLLLGSGGYTF; CDR3 DNA: TGTGCCAGCAGCTTGTTATTGGGGTCGGGGGGCTACACCTTC
clone size: -; V gene: TRBV18; J gene: TRBJ1-2; D gene: -; CDR3 protein: CASSPGRGRDGYTF; CDR3 DNA: TGTGCCAGCTCACCAGGCAGGGGCCGTGATGGCTACACCTTC
clone size: few; V gene: TRBV19; J gene: TRBJ1-5; D gene: TRBD1; CDR3 protein: CASSLRDRGPQPQHF; CDR3 DNA: TGTGCCAGTAGTCTCCGGGACAGGGGGCCCCAGCCCCAGCATTTT
clone size: -; V gene: TRBV7-2; J gene: TRBJ1-6; D gene: TRBD1; CDR3 protein: CASSWRQGVGSPLHF; CDR3 DNA: TGTGCCAGCAGCTGGAGACAGGGAGTGGGTTCACCCCTCCACTTT
clone size: -; V gene: TRBV11-2; J gene: TRBJ2-1; D gene: TRBD1; CDR3 protein: CASSLEGTGYNEQFF; CDR3 DNA: TGTGCCAGCAGCTTAGAAGGGACAGGTTACAATGAGCAGTTCTTC
clone size: -; V gene: TRBV6-1; J gene: TRBJ1-1; D gene: -; CDR3 protein: CASSDWVGAEAFF; CDR3 DNA: TGTGCCAGCAGTGATTGGGTGGGCGCTGAAGCTTTCTTT
clone size: -; V gene: TRBV5-1; J gene: TRBJ1-4; D gene: -; CDR3 protein: CASSPDRSGNEKLFF; CDR3 DNA: TGCGCCAGCAGCCCCGACAGGTCTGGTAATGAAAAACTGTTTTTT
clone size: -; V gene: TRBV21-1; J gene: TRBJ1-2; D gene: -; CDR3 protein: CASSKQIPHIYGYTF; CDR3 DNA: TGTGCCAGCAGCAAACAGATCCCACACATCTATGGCTACACCTTC
clone size: -; V gene: TRBV7-9; J gene: TRBJ1-2; D gene: TRBD1; CDR3 protein: CASSFTGDVANYGYTF; CDR3 DNA: TGTGCCAGCAGCTTTACAGGGGACGTAGCTAACTATGGCTACACCTTC
clone size: few; V gene: TRBV5-6; J gene: TRBJ2-2; D gene: -; CDR3 protein: CASSLVRAGELFF; CDR3 DNA: TGTGCCAGCAGCTTGGTACGAGCCGGGGAGCTGTTTTTT
clone size: many; V gene: TRBV6-5; J gene: TRBJ1-1; D gene: TRBD1; CDR3 protein: CASSWTGGTEAFF; CDR3 DNA: TGTGCCAGCAGTTGGACAGGGGGCACTGAAGCTTTCTTT
clone size: once; V gene: TRBV7-2; J gene: TRBJ2-6; D gene: TRBD1; CDR3 protein: CASSPQGARIGANVLTF; CDR3 DNA: TGTGCCAGCAGCCCACAGGGGGCGCGAATTGGGGCCAACGTCCTGACTTTC
clone size: -; V gene: TRBV24-1; J gene: TRBJ2-2; D gene: -; CDR3 protein: CATSDLTARVPGELFF; CDR3 DNA: TGTGCCACCAGTGATTTAACTGCCAGGGTCCCCGGGGAGCTGTTTTTT
clone size: once; V gene: TRBV18; J gene: TRBJ1-2; D gene: TRBD1; CDR3 protein: CASSRGQGATGYTF; CDR3 DNA: TGTGCCAGCTCACGAGGACAGGGGGCTACGGGCTACACCTTC
clone size: -; V gene: TRBV5-1; J gene: TRBJ2-3; D gene: TRBD1; CDR3 protein: CASSSQGQSVSTDTQYF; CDR3 DNA: TGCGCCAGCAGCTCCCAGGGACAGTCGGTGAGCACAGATACGCAGTATTTT
clone size: few; V gene: TRBV2; J gene: TRBJ1-2; D gene: -; CDR3 protein: CASRGRGEAYGYTF; CDR3 DNA: TGTGCCAGCAGGGGCAGGGGTGAGGCGTATGGCTACACCTTC
clone size: -; V gene: TRBV6-6; J gene: TRBJ2-7; D gene: -; CDR3 protein: CASSSTTGPRDEQYF; CDR3 DNA: TGTGCCAGCAGTTCGACGACAGGTCCTAGGGACGAGCAGTACTTC
clone size: -; V gene: TRBV19; J gene: TRBJ1-2; D gene: -; CDR3 protein: CASSKREADYGYTF; CDR3 DNA: TGTGCCAGTAGTAAGCGGGAGGCCGACTATGGCTACACCTTC
clone size: -; V gene: TRBV9; J gene: TRBJ2-7; D gene: TRBD2; CDR3 protein: CASSVSGGGFYEQYF; CDR3 DNA: TGTGCCAGCAGCGTAAGCGGGGGGGGATTTTACGAGCAGTACTTC
clone size: -; V gene: TRBV11-2; J gene: TRBJ1-3; D gene: TRBD1; CDR3 protein: CASSPLTGRTGNTIYF; CDR3 DNA: TGTGCCAGCAGCCCTTTGACAGGGAGAACTGGAAACACCATATATTTT
clone size: -; V gene: TRBV5-8; J gene: TRBJ1-6; D gene: -; CDR3 protein: CASRGGAPSPLHF; CDR3 DNA: TGTGCCAGCAGAGGAGGGGCACCCTCACCCCTCCACTTT
clone size: -; V gene: TRBV5-5; J gene: TRBJ2-5; D gene: TRBD2; CDR3 protein: CASSLILPGLAGGKETQYF; CDR3 DNA: TGTGCCAGCAGCTTGATCCTACCGGGACTAGCGGGGGGCAAAGAGACCCAGTACTTC
clone size: -; V gene: TRBV20-1; J gene: TRBJ1-1; D gene: -; CDR3 protein: CSIPGGTEAFF; CDR3 DNA: TGCAGTATCCCCGGGGGCACTGAAGCTTTCTTT
clone size: -; V gene: TRBV5-4; J gene: TRBJ1-2; D gene: TRBD1; CDR3 protein: CASSMPGQGGYTF; CDR3 DNA: TGTGCCAGCAGCATGCCGGGACAGGGCGGCTACACCTTC
clone size: few; V gene: TRBV6-2/TRBV6-3; J gene: TRBJ2-7; D gene: -; CDR3 protein: CASSYLAGIEQYF; CDR3 DNA: TGTGCCAGCAGTTACTTGGCAGGGATCGAGCAGTACTTC
clone size: -; V gene: TRBV30; J gene: TRBJ2-7; D gene: TRBD2; CDR3 protein: CAWSVAGGSYEQYF; CDR3 DNA: TGTGCCTGGAGTGTAGCGGGGGGCTCCTACGAGCAGTACTTC
clone size: -; V gene: TRBV20-1; J gene: TRBJ1-1; D gene: -; CDR3 protein: CSAYQGAEAFF; CDR3 DNA: TGCAGTGCGTACCAGGGCGCTGAAGCTTTCTTT
clone size: few; V gene: TRBV6-6; J gene: TRBJ1-5; D gene: -; CDR3 protein: CASSAVGGQPQHF; CDR3 DNA: TGTGCCAGCAGTGCGGTAGGAGGTCAGCCCCAGCATTTT
clone size: -; V gene: TRBV19; J gene: TRBJ1-5; D gene: -; CDR3 protein: CASSIGTGLIGAQHF; CDR3 DNA: TGTGCCAGTAGTATAGGTACAGGGTTAATCGGGGCCCAGCATTTT